These T cell receptor beta chains were read from a single sample in a study of control samples from healthy donors and cancer patients. The repertoire was sequenced with immunoSEQ multiplex PCR; TCRdb's copy has only in-frame clones and lacks some. The sample holds roughly 190,000 clones, 91% seen once. The sample taken for sequencing was blood. These receptors were collected from a woman under 40 in good health. CDR3s include the opening cysteine and the closing phenylalanine or tryptophan. The D gene is left open where the match is weak. The size of a clone is reported for some rows only, either as once, few or many, or as a class for expanded clones.

j_gene: TRBJ1-1
v_gene: TRBV9
len: 14
d_gene: TRBD1
abundance: once
CDR3nt: TGTGCCAGCAGCCCGACAGGGGAATACACTGAAGCTTTCTTT
CDR3aa: CASSPTGEYTEAFF

j_gene: TRBJ2-1
v_gene: TRBV5-1
len: 13
d_gene: TRBD1
abundance: once
CDR3nt: TGCGCCAGTGGACAGGGGGCCTACAATGAGCAGTTCTTC
CDR3aa: CASGQGAYNEQFF

j_gene: TRBJ2-3
v_gene: TRBV5-1
len: 14
d_gene: TRBD2
abundance: .
CDR3nt: TGCGCCAGCAGCTTGGAGGGGAGGGCAGATACGCAGTATTTT
CDR3aa: CASSLEGRADTQYF

j_gene: TRBJ1-2
v_gene: TRBV6-6
len: 14
d_gene: TRBD1
abundance: .
CDR3nt: TGTGCCAGCAGTTACTCGACAGGGAACTATGGCTACACCTTC
CDR3aa: CASSYSTGNYGYTF

j_gene: TRBJ2-1
v_gene: TRBV7-2
len: 13
d_gene: .
abundance: .
CDR3nt: TGTGCCAGCAATCTCCCGGGCTACAATGAGCAGTTCTTC
CDR3aa: CASNLPGYNEQFF

j_gene: TRBJ1-2
v_gene: TRBV7-9
len: 14
d_gene: .
abundance: .
CDR3nt: TGTGCCAGCAGCTTATCGGGTGGGGACACTGGCTACACCTTC
CDR3aa: CASSLSGGDTGYTF

j_gene: TRBJ1-2
v_gene: TRBV29-1
len: 14
d_gene: .
abundance: once
CDR3nt: TGCAGCGTTGAAGACCTATACTATATGGGGGGCTACACCTTC
CDR3aa: CSVEDLYYMGGYTF

j_gene: TRBJ1-5
v_gene: TRBV6-1
len: 14
d_gene: .
abundance: .
CDR3nt: TGTGCCAGCAGTGAAGGACCGGGGGTTCAGCCCCAGCATTTT
CDR3aa: CASSEGPGVQPQHF

j_gene: TRBJ1-6
v_gene: TRBV6-5
len: 16
d_gene: TRBD1
abundance: .
CDR3nt: TGTGCCAGCAGTTCCCCGGGACAGGGGTTTGGTTCACCCCTCCACTTT
CDR3aa: CASSSPGQGFGSPLHF

j_gene: TRBJ2-1
v_gene: TRBV25-1
len: 15
d_gene: TRBD1
abundance: .
CDR3nt: TGTGCCAGCAGTGAATTAGGGGGCGAATCCAGTGAGCAGTTCTTC
CDR3aa: CASSELGGESSEQFF

j_gene: TRBJ1-6
v_gene: TRBV7-8
len: 15
d_gene: .
abundance: .
CDR3nt: TGTGCCAGCAGCCAGAGGAGCTCCTATAATTCACCCCTCCACTTT
CDR3aa: CASSQRSSYNSPLHF

j_gene: TRBJ1-2
v_gene: TRBV4-3
len: 15
d_gene: .
abundance: .
CDR3nt: TGCGCCAGCAGCCCGAAGTACAGGTCTGGAAAAGGCTACACCTTC
CDR3aa: CASSPKYRSGKGYTF

j_gene: TRBJ2-6
v_gene: TRBV7-9
len: 18
d_gene: TRBD2
abundance: .
CDR3nt: TGTGCCAGCAGCCCGGGACTAGCGGGCCCCTCTGGGGCCAACGTCCTGACTTTC
CDR3aa: CASSPGLAGPSGANVLTF

j_gene: TRBJ1-1
v_gene: TRBV7-9
len: 15
d_gene: .
abundance: .
CDR3nt: TGTGCCAGCAGCTTACACCGAACCTTGAACACTGAAGCTTTCTTT
CDR3aa: CASSLHRTLNTEAFF

j_gene: TRBJ2-1
v_gene: TRBV27
len: 13
d_gene: .
abundance: .
CDR3nt: TGTGCCAGCAGTTTGGGTAGTTACAATGAGCAGTTCTTC
CDR3aa: CASSLGSYNEQFF

j_gene: TRBJ1-5
v_gene: TRBV19
len: 17
d_gene: .
abundance: .
CDR3nt: TGTGCCAGTAGTATAGTCCGGGACCTTTATAGCAATCAGCCCCAGCATTTT
CDR3aa: CASSIVRDLYSNQPQHF

j_gene: TRBJ2-3
v_gene: TRBV5-1
len: 14
d_gene: .
abundance: .
CDR3nt: TGCGCCAGCAGCTTGGTAGCGGGCACAGATACGCAGTATTTT
CDR3aa: CASSLVAGTDTQYF